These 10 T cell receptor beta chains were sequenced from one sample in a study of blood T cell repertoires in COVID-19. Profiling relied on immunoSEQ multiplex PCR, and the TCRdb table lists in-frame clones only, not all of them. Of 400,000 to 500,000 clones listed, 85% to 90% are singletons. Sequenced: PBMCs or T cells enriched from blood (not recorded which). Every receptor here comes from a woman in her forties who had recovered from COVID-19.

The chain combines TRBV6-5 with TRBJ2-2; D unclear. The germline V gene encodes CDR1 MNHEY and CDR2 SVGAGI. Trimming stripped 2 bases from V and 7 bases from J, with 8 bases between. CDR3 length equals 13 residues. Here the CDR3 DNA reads TGTGCCAGCAGTTACGCGAGCCACGGGGAGCTGTTTTTT. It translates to CASSYASHGELFF.

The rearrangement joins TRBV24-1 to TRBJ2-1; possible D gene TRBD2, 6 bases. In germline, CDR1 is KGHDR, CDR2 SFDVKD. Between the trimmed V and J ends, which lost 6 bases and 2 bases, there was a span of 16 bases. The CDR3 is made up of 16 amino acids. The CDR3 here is CATSPSGGEPYNEQFF. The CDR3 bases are TGTGCCACCAGTCCCTCGGGCGGGGAGCCCTACAATGAGCAGTTCTTC.

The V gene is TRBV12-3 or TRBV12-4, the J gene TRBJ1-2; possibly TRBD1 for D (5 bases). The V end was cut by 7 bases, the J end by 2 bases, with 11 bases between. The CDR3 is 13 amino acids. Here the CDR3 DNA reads TGTGCCAGCAAAAGGGCAGGGAACTATGGCTACACCTTC. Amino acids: CASKRAGNYGYTF.

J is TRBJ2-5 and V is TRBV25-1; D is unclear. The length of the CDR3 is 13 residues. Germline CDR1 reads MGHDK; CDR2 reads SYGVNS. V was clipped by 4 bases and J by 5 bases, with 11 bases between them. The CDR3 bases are TGTGCCAGCAGTGGAGTTCGGCGGGAGACCCAGTACTTC. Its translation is CASSGVRRETQYF.

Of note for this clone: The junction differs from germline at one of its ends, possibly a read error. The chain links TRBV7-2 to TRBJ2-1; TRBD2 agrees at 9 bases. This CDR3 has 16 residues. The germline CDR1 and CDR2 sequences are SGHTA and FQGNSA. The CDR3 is CASSLAGPGGYNEQFF. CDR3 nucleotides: TGTGCCAGCAGCCTAGCGGGACCAGGGGGCTACAATGAGCAGTTCTTC.

The CDR3: CASSKGFANTGELFF. The CDR3 DNA reads TGTGCCAGCAGCAAGGGGTTTGCGAACACCGGGGAGCTGTTTTTT. This sequence joins TRBV11-2 and TRBJ2-2, with D possibly TRBD1 on 5 matching bases. The V gene lost 5 bases and the J gene lost 0 bases, with 10 bases spanning the gap. Germline V gene lookup returns CDR1 SGHAT and CDR2 FQNNGV. The CDR3 is 15 amino acids.

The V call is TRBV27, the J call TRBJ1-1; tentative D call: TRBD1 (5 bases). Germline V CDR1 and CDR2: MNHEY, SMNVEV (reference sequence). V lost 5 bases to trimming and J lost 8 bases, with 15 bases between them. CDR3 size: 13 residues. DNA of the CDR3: TGTGCCAGCAGTAGTGACAGAGTTCACGAAGCTTTCTTT. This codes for CASSSDRVHEAFF.

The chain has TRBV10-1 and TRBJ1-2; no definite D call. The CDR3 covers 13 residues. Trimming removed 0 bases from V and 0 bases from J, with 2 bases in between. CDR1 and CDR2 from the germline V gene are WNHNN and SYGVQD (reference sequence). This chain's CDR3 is CASSESTNYGYTF. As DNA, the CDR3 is TGCGCCAGCAGTGAGTCCACTAACTATGGCTACACCTTC.

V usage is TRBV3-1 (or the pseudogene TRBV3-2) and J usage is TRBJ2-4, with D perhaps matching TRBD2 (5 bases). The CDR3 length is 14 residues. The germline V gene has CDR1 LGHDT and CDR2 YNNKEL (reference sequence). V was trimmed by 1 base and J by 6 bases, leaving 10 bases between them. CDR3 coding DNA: TGTGCCAGCAGCCAAGGAGGGTACGGAAACATTCAGTACTTC. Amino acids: CASSQGGYGNIQYF.

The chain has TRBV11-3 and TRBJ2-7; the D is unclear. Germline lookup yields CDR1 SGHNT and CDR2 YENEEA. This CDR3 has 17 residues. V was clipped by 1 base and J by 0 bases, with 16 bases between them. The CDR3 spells CASSLVGQAQDSYEQYF. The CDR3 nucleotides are TGTGCCAGCAGCTTAGTCGGCCAGGCCCAAGACTCCTACGAGCAGTACTTC.